The rows below give T cell receptor beta chains drawn from one sample of a study of OX40 agonist ivuxolimab in advanced cancers. Method: immunoSEQ multiplex PCR; TCRdb's copy keeps in-frame clones and lacks some. The table has more than 80,000 clones, about 91% seen once. The sequencing here drew on CD4+ or CD8+ T cells sorted from blood, taken in a trial of the OX40 agonist ivuxolimab. Receptor source: an adult with an advanced solid tumor such as melanoma, head and neck, liver or kidney cancer. Each CDR3 is given with its conserved first and last residue.

v_gene | len | CDR3aa
TRBV19 | 17 | CASSPGPWSSGANVLTF
TRBV7-9 | 14 | CASSLYGGGETQYF
TRBV28 | 19 | CASRGGIGQSAASTDTQYF
TRBV7-2 | 14 | CASSPTSAHNEQFF
TRBV2 | 13 | CASSRGGNYGYTF
TRBV11-2 | 18 | CASSFRGGLAGPGNEQFF
TRBV19 | 14 | CASSFRQGRYEQYF
TRBV7-2 | 14 | CASSPQTMNTEAFF
TRBV6-5 | 15 | CASTGQGAGNTEAFF
TRBV4-3 | 16 | CASSHSFGTANTEAFF
TRBV6-1 | 13 | CATQAGPNTEAFF
TRBV7-6 | 15 | CASSPMGLGLGAQYF
TRBV6-5 | 14 | CASSYLQVGGSAFF
TRBV7-8 | 17 | CASSLAHGLAESREQYF
TRBV9 | 14 | CASSVVLAGGEQYF
TRBV11-3 | 18 | CASSLGGVTPWAYNEQFF
TRBV5-1 | 16 | CASSLSQSSEANVLTF
TRBV10-2 | 15 | CASRSFSGRSDEQYF
TRBV18 | 17 | CASSPGLAGVNKETQYF
TRBV5-1 | 14 | CASSLDLAGVSQYF
TRBV7-9 | 15 | CASSLRTGGSYEQYF
TRBV5-1 | 17 | CASSLGGTSGMLETQYF
TRBV4-3 | 19 | CASSQVGGQGLAGSGELFF
TRBV19 | 14 | CASSVAANTGELFF
TRBV29-1 | 15 | CSVAPGGTLNYGYTF
TRBV7-3 | 16 | CASSLNGGTSTDTQYF
TRBV10-2 | 15 | CASSELGGDTGELFF
TRBV28 | 17 | CASSLSPRTVPYNEQFF